Below are 27 T cell receptor beta chains sequenced from a single sample in a study of Graves' ophthalmopathy and Graves' hyperthyroidism (dated by TCRdb to 2016 to 2019). Sequencing was carried out with an Illumina HiSeq 2000. For repertoire sequencing, TCR beta CDR3 regions were amplified from RNA transcripts. HTBI primers and the Qiagen OneStep RT-PCR kit were used in a first-round RT-PCR, which was followed by a second-round multiplex PCR, size selection and purification. TCRdb reprocessed the public reads (quality trimming at Q25 with fastp, clone calling with MiXCR) and kept in-frame beta chains. CDR3 protein duplicates are merged, each entry listing the most common genes and DNA. The sample table lists approximately 1.2 million distinct CDR3 sequences, approximately 35% of them with a count of one. Of the sample, 11% is held by the ten largest clones. Material: peripheral blood or thyroid tissue (not recorded which). The receptors derive from an adult man with Graves' hyperthyroidism.

This clonotype was counted a few times. V is TRBV6-2 or TRBV6-3 and J is TRBJ2-6, with D possibly TRBD1 on 5 matching bases. The V end lost 5 bases, the J end lost 3 bases, and 14 bases lay between the germline ends. CDR1 is MNHEY, CDR2 SVGEGT, per germline. This CDR3 spans 16 amino acids. CDR3 sequence: CASSLRQFIGANVLTF. DNA of the CDR3: TGTGCCAGCAGTCTACGACAGTTTATTGGGGCCAACGTCCTGACTTTC.

This clonotype was observed a handful of times. Just one base apart from a much larger clone, this may be a read error. Given the absence of the conserved phenylalanine or tryptophan at the CDR3 end, a read error is likely. V is TRBV24-1 and J is TRBJ2-5, with 14 positions matching TRBD2. CDR3 length: 16 residues. Germline assignment: CDR1 KGHDR and CDR2 SFDVKD. V shed 4 bases, J shed 6 bases, and the junction held 6 bases outside the gene matches. CDR3 coding DNA: TGTGCCACCAGTGAAACGGGACTAGCGGGAGTAAAGACCCAGTACCTC. Protein product: CATSETGLAGVKTQYL.

This sequence joins TRBV15 and TRBJ1-5, with TRBD1 matching 7 bases. V lost 3 bases to trimming and J lost 1 base; unmatched junction nucleotides: 6. The CDR3 runs to 16 residues. Per germline, CDR1 LNHNV and CDR2 YYDKDF (reference sequence). The CDR3 spells CATSSGTGVSNQPQHF. The CDR3 coding sequence is TGTGCCACCAGCAGTGGCACAGGGGTGAGCAATCAGCCCCAGCATTTT.

This clonotype has just one count. Here the CDR3 DNA reads TGTGCCAGCAGTATCACGGGACAACCCAACACTGAAGCTTTCTTT. This codes for CASSITGQPNTEAFF. The chain employs TRBV28 and TRBJ1-1; possibly TRBD1 for D (6 bases). Trimming cost V 5 bases and J 2 bases, with 15 bases left between them. Per germline, CDR1 MDHEN and CDR2 SYDVKM. CDR3 length: 15 residues.

The rearrangement joins TRBV20-1 to TRBJ1-1; no clear D gene. Germline lookup yields CDR1 DFQATT and CDR2 SNEGSKA (reference sequence). This CDR3 is built from 13 residues. Deletions cut 6 bases from V and 0 bases from J, with 11 bases between. CDR3 DNA: TGCAGTGCAGGCGATATCATGAACACTGAAGCTTTCTTT. This codes for CSAGDIMNTEAFF.

This clonotype was recorded many times. This chain links TRBV12-3 or TRBV12-4 with TRBJ2-7, with D tentatively TRBD1 (6 bases). Deletions cut 3 bases from V and 3 bases from J, with 9 bases between. The CDR3 loop spans 13 amino acids. Written as DNA, the CDR3 is TGTGCCAGCAGTTTGAGGGGGTTCTACGAGCAGTACTTC. It encodes CASSLRGFYEQYF.

This clonotype occurred a few times. The chain recombines TRBV3-1 with TRBJ2-7; D uncertain. From germline, CDR1 is LGHDT and CDR2 YNNKEL (reference sequence). The CDR3 covers 14 residues. Trimming pared 0 bases from V and 7 bases from J, leaving 13 bases between. As DNA, the CDR3 is TGTGCCAGCAGCCAAGACCTCACCGCCACAGAGCAGTACTTC. This encodes CASSQDLTATEQYF.

On this clonotype itself: A read error may account for a junction end that differs from germline. This chain joins TRBV6-5 and TRBJ1-2; D may be TRBD1 (6 bases). This CDR3 spans 12 amino acids. Looked up from germline, CDR1 is MNHEY and CDR2 is SVGAGI. The CDR3 sequence: CAGSPRGRGYTF. The CDR3 DNA reads TGTGCCGGCAGTCCCAGGGGTCGCGGCTACACCTTC.

This clonotype was counted ten times or more. The CDR3 sequence: CSAPDWEGAGANVLTF. The CDR3 DNA sequence: TGCAGTGCCCCGGACTGGGAGGGGGCTGGGGCCAACGTCCTGACTTTC. V and J are TRBV20-1 and TRBJ2-6; tentative D call: TRBD2 (7 bases). The CDR3 is 16 residues long. Per germline, CDR1 DFQATT and CDR2 SNEGSKA (reference sequence). The V gene lost 6 bases and the J gene lost 2 bases, with 17 bases spanning the gap.

The V gene is TRBV29-1, the J gene TRBJ2-4; D is ambiguous. Per the germline V gene, CDR1 is SQVTM and CDR2 is ANQGSEA. V was cut by 5 bases and J by 0 bases, with 11 bases left in between. The CDR3 length is 14 residues. The CDR3 loop is CSVRTTLAKNIQYF. CDR3 nucleotide sequence: TGCAGCGTTCGGACGACCCTAGCCAAAAACATTCAGTACTTC.

This clonotype was picked up a small number of times. CDR3 sequence (DNA): TGCAGTGCTAGAGTTGGTGGGACTAGCGGGAAAGGCGAGCAGTACTTC. Encoded protein: CSARVGGTSGKGEQYF. The chain carries TRBV20-1 and TRBJ2-7, with 13 bases matching TRBD2. Per the germline V gene, CDR1 is DFQATT and CDR2 is SNEGSKA (reference sequence). The CDR3 sequence is 16 residues long. Unmatched junction bases numbered 9, after V lost 1 base and J lost 6 bases.

This clonotype was counted a few times. The chain couples TRBV11-2 to TRBJ1-2, with D unclear. Germline lookup yields CDR1 SGHAT and CDR2 FQNNGV. Trimming shortened V by 1 base and J by 0 bases, and 12 bases separated the two germline ends. The CDR3 has 16 amino acids. The CDR3 coding sequence is TGTGCCAGCAGCTTAGGCGTCACCAACCCTAACTATGGCTACACCTTC. This codes for CASSLGVTNPNYGYTF.

Concerning this clonotype itself: Its ends do not fully match the called genes, so a read error is possible. The V call is TRBV2, the J call TRBJ1-6, with 9 bases identical to TRBD1. The germline gives CDR1 SNHLY, CDR2 FYNNEI. CDR3 size: 16 residues. For the CDR3, the DNA is TGTGCCAGCAGTCTCCTGGCGGGACAGGGCGATTCACCCCCCCACTTT. It translates to CASSLLAGQGDSPPHF.

This clonotype showed up just a few times. This chain connects TRBV6-2 or TRBV6-3 to TRBJ1-5; D unresolved. The CDR3 is 16 amino acids. The germline V gene encodes CDR1 MNHEY and CDR2 SVGEGT. V was shortened by 3 bases and J by 5 bases, with 17 bases between the two germline ends. Here the CDR3 DNA reads TGTGCCAGCAGTTATCTTACGGTCCATCTGGATCAGCCCCAGCATTTT. Translated, it gives CASSYLTVHLDQPQHF.

J is TRBJ2-3 and V is TRBV9; D uncertain. V was pared by 0 bases and J by 8 bases, with 7 bases between. This CDR3 is 12 amino acids long. Germline V gene lookup returns CDR1 SGDLS and CDR2 YYNGEE. CDR3 DNA: TGTGCCAGCAGCGTAGGTGTTGGTACGCAGTATTTT. Its translation: CASSVGVGTQYF.

The V gene is TRBV10-3, the J gene TRBJ1-2; 7 bases are a match to TRBD1. The V segment lost 4 bases and the J segment 2 bases; nucleotides outside the gene matches: 7. Germline CDR1 is ENHRY and CDR2 is SYGVKD. CDR3 length: 15 residues. The CDR3 bases are TGTGCCATCAGTGGGGACAGTCTTTTAAACTATGGCTACACCTTC. Encoded protein: CAISGDSLLNYGYTF.

This clonotype was detected many times. This rearrangement joins TRBV9 to TRBJ1-6; TRBD1 agrees at 7 bases. V dropped 0 bases and J dropped 13; count of bases not matched to a gene: 10. Germline V gene data show CDR1 as SGDLS and CDR2 as YYNGEE. CDR3 length equals 15 residues. This chain's CDR3 is CASSVARDSGSPLHF. The CDR3 nucleotides are TGTGCCAGCAGCGTAGCCCGGGACAGCGGATCGCCCCTCCACTTT.

This clonotype was found once. Sequence at one end of the junction differs from germline and may be a read error. The gene calls are TRBV29-1 and TRBJ2-5; 14 positions agree with TRBD2. The CDR3 is made up of 17 amino acids. CDR1 and CDR2 (germline): SQVTM, ANQGSEA. The CDR3 reads CAWEPGLAGENKRTQYF. The DNA of the CDR3 is TGTGCCTGGGAACCGGGACTAGCGGGGGAGAACAAGAGGACCCAGTACTTC.

The chain employs TRBV10-3 and TRBJ1-5; TRBD1 aligns across 7 bases. The length of the CDR3 is 17 residues. Per germline, CDR1 ENHRY and CDR2 SYGVKD. V lost 6 bases to trimming and J lost 3 bases; unmatched junction nucleotides: 14. The CDR3 protein is CAISSDRTGGTNQPQHF. The CDR3 bases are TGTGCCATCAGCTCCGATCGGACAGGTGGGACCAATCAGCCCCAGCATTTT.

This clonotype has ten or more counts. The chain uses TRBV10-3 and TRBJ2-7; TRBD2 matches 9 bases. The CDR3 loop spans 16 amino acids. Trimming at V came to 6 bases and at J to 1 base, leaving 10 bases not matched to a gene. The germline V gene has CDR1 ENHRY and CDR2 SYGVKD. The CDR3 DNA reads TGTGCCATCAGCCGAAATGGACTAGCGAGTTCCTACGAGCAGTACTTC. Translating it yields CAISRNGLASSYEQYF.

V is TRBV25-1 and J is TRBJ1-6; D is unresolved. The V end was cut by 3 bases, the J end by 9 bases, with 6 bases between. This CDR3 is built from 12 residues. Germline V lookup: CDR1 MGHDK, CDR2 SYGVNS. CDR3 in amino acids: CASSEAGSPLHF. DNA of the CDR3: TGTGCCAGCAGTGAGGCGGGTTCACCCCTCCACTTT.

V and J are TRBV19 and TRBJ2-5; D gene unclear. V lost 1 base, J lost 3 bases, and 3 bases lay in between. Germline V CDR1 and CDR2: LNHDA, SQIVND (reference sequence). The CDR3 has 12 amino acids. Here the CDR3 reads CASSIAKETQYF. As DNA, the CDR3 is TGTGCCAGTAGTATAGCAAAAGAGACCCAGTACTTC.

This clonotype was seen many times. The chain couples TRBV6-5 to TRBJ1-6; D unresolved. The V end lost 6 bases, the J end lost 5 bases, and 11 bases lay between the germline ends. The CDR3 extends over 14 amino acids. Looked up from germline, CDR1 is MNHEY and CDR2 is SVGAGI. The CDR3 is CASSIGQDNSPLHF. The CDR3 nucleotides are TGTGCCAGCAGCATTGGGCAGGATAATTCACCCCTCCACTTT.

V and J are TRBV7-2 and TRBJ2-5; 10 bases map to TRBD1. Germline V gives CDR1 SGHTA, CDR2 FQGNSA. The V gene end was trimmed by 2 bases and the J gene end by 4 bases; junction bases not matched to a gene: 10. This CDR3 contains 17 residues. In DNA form, the CDR3 reads TGTGCCAGCAGCTTAAGAGGGACCGGACAGGGGGGAGAGACCCAGTACTTC. Its translation is CASSLRGTGQGGETQYF. Full variable domain (rest looked up from reference TRBV7-2 and TRBJ2-5): GAGVSQSPSNKVTEKGKDVELRCDPISGHTALYWYRQSLGQGLEFLIYFQGNSAPDKSGLPSDRFSAERTGGSVSTLTIQRTQQEDSAVYLCASSLRGTGQGGETQYFGPGTRLLVL.

This clonotype occurred a few times. The junction does not match germline at one end; this may be a read error. The DNA of the CDR3 is TGTGCCAGCAGCCCCGGGACAGCCCAAGAGGCCCAGTACTTC. Its protein is CASSPGTAQEAQYF. The V call is TRBV5-1, the J call TRBJ2-5; 7 positions match TRBD1. Per the germline V gene, CDR1 is SGHRS and CDR2 is YFSETQ. This CDR3 is 14 amino acids long.

This chain uses TRBV29-1 with TRBJ1-2, with TRBD1 matching 8 bases. CDR3 length equals 15 residues. CDR1 and CDR2 from the germline V gene are SQVTM and ANQGSEA. The V and J ends lost 1 base and 4 bases, in that order; junction bases with no gene match: 8. In nucleotides, the CDR3 is TGCAGCGTTGAAGTATCTCAGGGGGCTGGCTATGGCTACACCTTC. This sequence encodes CSVEVSQGAGYGYTF.

As regards this clonotype: A read error may produce the germline difference seen at one junction end. The gene calls are TRBV10-2 and TRBJ1-1; possible D gene TRBD1, 5 bases. Germline V CDR1 and CDR2: WSHSY, SAAADI. The CDR3 extends over 13 amino acids. The chain's CDR3 is CTSGSTVNTEAFF. The CDR3 DNA sequence: TGCACCAGCGGCTCGACAGTGAACACTGAAGCTTTCTTT.